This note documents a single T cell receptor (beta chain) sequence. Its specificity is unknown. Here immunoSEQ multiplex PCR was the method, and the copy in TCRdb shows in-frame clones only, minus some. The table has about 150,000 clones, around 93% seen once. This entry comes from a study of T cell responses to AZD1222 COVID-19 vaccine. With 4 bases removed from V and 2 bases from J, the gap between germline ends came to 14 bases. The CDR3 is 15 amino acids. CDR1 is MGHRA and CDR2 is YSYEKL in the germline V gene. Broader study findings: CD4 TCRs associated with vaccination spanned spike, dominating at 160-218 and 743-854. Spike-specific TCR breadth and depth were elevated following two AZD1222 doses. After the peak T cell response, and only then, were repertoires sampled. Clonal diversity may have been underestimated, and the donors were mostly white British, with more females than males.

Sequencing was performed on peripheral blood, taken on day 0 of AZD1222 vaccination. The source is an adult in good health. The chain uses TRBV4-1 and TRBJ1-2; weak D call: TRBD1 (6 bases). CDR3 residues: CASSLPGEKNYGYTF. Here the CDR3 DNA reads TGCGCCAGCAGCCTTCCAGGGGAGAAGAACTATGGCTACACCTTC.